The 6 T cell receptor beta chains below were found in one sample sequenced in a study of T cell clonotyping in hematopoietic cell transplantation. Regarding time point: recipient sample about 28 days before transplant, after cytoreduction. Profiling relied on immunoSEQ multiplex PCR, and the TCRdb table lists in-frame clones only, not all of them. The data contain roughly 50,000 clones, 65% to 90% of them singletons. Material: peripheral blood mononuclear cells, obtained before stem cell transplant. The receptors come from a man aged 60 to 75 with biphenotypic leukemia. Some clones in this sample may be carry-over from other donors' samples.

The rearrangement uses TRBV5-1 and TRBJ2-2, with TRBD1 matching 9 bases. V was clipped by 1 base and J by 4 bases; unmatched bases: 2. CDR3 length: 15 residues. In germline, CDR1 is SGHRS, CDR2 YFSETQ. CDR3 nucleotides: TGCGCCAGCAGCTTGCTGGGACAGGGCACCGGGGAGCTGTTTTTT. Encoded protein: CASSLLGQGTGELFF.

V gene TRBV5-1 combines with J gene TRBJ2-3; tentatively, D is TRBD2 (5 bases). The CDR3 runs to 14 residues. Trimming pared 3 bases from V and 1 base from J, leaving 9 bases between. In germline, CDR1 is SGHRS, CDR2 YFSETQ. CDR3 coding DNA: TGCGCCAGCAGCTCGGGGAGCGGCACAGATACGCAGTATTTT. Translated, it gives CASSSGSGTDTQYF.

The J gene is TRBJ2-1, the V gene TRBV5-1; TRBD2 matches 7 bases. The CDR3 sequence is 17 residues long. J gave up 0 bases and V 6 bases, and 12 bases lay outside the gene matches. Germline V gene data show CDR1 as SGHRS and CDR2 as YFSETQ. Here the CDR3 DNA reads TGCGCCAGCACCCGGCTGCTAGCGGACTTCTCCTACAATGAGCAGTTCTTC. Its protein is CASTRLLADFSYNEQFF.

The chain recombines TRBV20-1 with TRBJ2-7, with D unclear. The V gene lost 0 bases and the J gene lost 3 bases, with 3 bases spanning the gap. The CDR3 is 11 residues long. Germline CDR1 and CDR2: DFQATT and SNEGSKA (reference sequence). The CDR3 coding sequence is TGCAGTGCTAGAGAGAGCTACGAGCAGTACTTC. Amino acid sequence: CSARESYEQYF.

In this sample, this clone turned up once. This sequence joins TRBV7-8 and TRBJ1-1, with no clear D. This CDR3 comprises 14 residues. The V end was cut by 5 bases, the J end by 3 bases, with 13 bases between. CDR1 is SGHVS and CDR2 is FQNEAQ in the germline V gene. The CDR3 loop reads CASSLNRGDTEAFF. In nucleotides, the CDR3 is TGTGCCAGCAGCCTCAATCGGGGAGACACTGAAGCTTTCTTT.

This clone came up once. J is TRBJ1-5 and V is TRBV5-1, with D maybe TRBD1 (5 bases). V was clipped by 5 bases and J by 5 bases, with 17 bases between them. The germline V gene encodes CDR1 SGHRS and CDR2 YFSETQ. This CDR3 comprises 15 residues. The CDR3 region is CASSPDGGGHQPQHF. DNA of the CDR3: TGCGCCAGCAGTCCGGACGGCGGGGGACATCAGCCCCAGCATTTT.